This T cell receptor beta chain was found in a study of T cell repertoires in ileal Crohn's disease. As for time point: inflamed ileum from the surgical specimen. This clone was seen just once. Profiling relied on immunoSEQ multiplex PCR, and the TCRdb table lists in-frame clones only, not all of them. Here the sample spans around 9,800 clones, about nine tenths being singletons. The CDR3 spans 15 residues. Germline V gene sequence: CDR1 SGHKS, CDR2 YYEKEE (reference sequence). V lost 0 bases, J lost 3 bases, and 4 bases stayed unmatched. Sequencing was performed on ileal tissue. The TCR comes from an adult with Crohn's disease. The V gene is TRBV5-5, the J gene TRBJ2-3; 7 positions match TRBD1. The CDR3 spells CASSLGDRSTDTQYF. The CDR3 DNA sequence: TGTGCCAGCAGCTTGGGGGACAGAAGTACAGATACGCAGTATTTT.